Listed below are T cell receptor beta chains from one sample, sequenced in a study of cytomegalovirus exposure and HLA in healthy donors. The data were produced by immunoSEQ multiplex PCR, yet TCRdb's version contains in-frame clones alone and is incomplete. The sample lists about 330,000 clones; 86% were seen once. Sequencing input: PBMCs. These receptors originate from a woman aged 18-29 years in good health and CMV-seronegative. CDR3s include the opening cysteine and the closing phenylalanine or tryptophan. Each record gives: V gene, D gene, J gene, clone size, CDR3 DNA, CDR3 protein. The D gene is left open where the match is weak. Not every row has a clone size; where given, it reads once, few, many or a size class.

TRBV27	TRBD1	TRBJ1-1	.	TGTGCCAGCAGTCCGTGGACAGGGTTCACTGAAGCTTTCTTT	CASSPWTGFTEAFF
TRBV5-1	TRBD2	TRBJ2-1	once	TGCGCCAGCAGCTTGTTAGCGGGGACCTCCGATGAGCAGTTCTTC	CASSLLAGTSDEQFF
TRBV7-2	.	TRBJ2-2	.	TGTGCCAGCAGCTTAGATCGGTCCAATCCCGGGGAGCTGTTTTTT	CASSLDRSNPGELFF
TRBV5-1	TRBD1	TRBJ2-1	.	TGCGCCAGCAGCTTGGCCCAGGGGGCAGGTGAGCAGTTCTTC	CASSLAQGAGEQFF
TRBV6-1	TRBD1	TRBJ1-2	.	TGTGCCAGCAGTGAACCACGTCAGGGGGGAAGCGGCTACACCTTC	CASSEPRQGGSGYTF
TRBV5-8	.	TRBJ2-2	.	TGTGCCAGCAGCTCTGTCTGGAGGGAAGGGACCGGGGAGCTGTTTTTT	CASSSVWREGTGELFF
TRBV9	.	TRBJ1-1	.	TGTGCCAGCAGCGTAGCTACCGGGACACACACTGAAGCTTTCTTT	CASSVATGTHTEAFF
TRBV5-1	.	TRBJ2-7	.	TGCGCCAGCAGCTTTGGGGGGAACTCCTACGAGCAGTACTTC	CASSFGGNSYEQYF
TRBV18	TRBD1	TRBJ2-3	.	TGTGCCAGCCATTCACAGGGGGCATCAGATACGCAGTATTTT	CASHSQGASDTQYF
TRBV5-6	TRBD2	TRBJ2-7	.	TGTGCCAGCAGTCTTCTCTCTAGCGGGAGAAAGCCGTACTTC	CASSLLSSGRKPYF
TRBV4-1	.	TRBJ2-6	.	TGCGCCAGCAGCGGGAGCTCTGGGGCCAACGTCCTGACTTTC	CASSGSSGANVLTF
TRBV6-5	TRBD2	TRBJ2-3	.	TGTGCCAGCAGGACTAGCGGGAACACAGATACGCAGTATTTT	CASRTSGNTDTQYF
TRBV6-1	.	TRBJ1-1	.	TGTGCCAGCGGCGAGAGGACAGTTAAAGCTTTCTTT	CASGERTVKAFF
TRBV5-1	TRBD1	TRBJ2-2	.	TGCGCCAGCAGCCCGGGGACAGAGAACACCGGGGAGCTGTTTTTT	CASSPGTENTGELFF
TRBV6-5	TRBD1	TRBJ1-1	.	TGTGCCAGCACACCAACAGGGGGGAGGGCTGAAGCTTTCTTT	CASTPTGGRAEAFF
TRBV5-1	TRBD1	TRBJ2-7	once	TGCGCCAGCAGCACCGACAGGGGGCTATACGAGCAGTACTTC	CASSTDRGLYEQYF
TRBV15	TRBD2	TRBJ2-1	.	TGTGCCACCAGCAGAAATCTGGCTAGCGGGAGCGTGGGGTACAATGAGCAGTTCTTC	CATSRNLASGSVGYNEQFF
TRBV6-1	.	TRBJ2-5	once	TGTGCCAGCAGTGAAGGGCGCGGGGAGACCCAGTACTTC	CASSEGRGETQYF
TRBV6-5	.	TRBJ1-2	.	TGTGCCAGCAGTGAAGGGGGACCAATCACCTTC	CASSEGGPITF
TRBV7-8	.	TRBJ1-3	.	TGTGCCAGCAGCTTATACATCTCTGGAAACACCATATATTTT	CASSLYISGNTIYF
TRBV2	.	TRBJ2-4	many	TGTGCCAGCAGAACACCCGACGGACTAAAAAACATTCAGTACTTC	CASRTPDGLKNIQYF
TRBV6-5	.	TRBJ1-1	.	TGTGCCAGCAGTTACTCTTGGAGAGACACTGAAGCTTTCTTT	CASSYSWRDTEAFF
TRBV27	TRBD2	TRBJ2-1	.	TGTGCCAGCAGTTCCCCCGGGACTAGATGGTTCTTC	CASSSPGTRWFF
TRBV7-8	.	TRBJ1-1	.	TGTGCCAGCAGCTTATTGTGGCGGGAGGCCGAGGCGTGGAACACTGAAGCTTTCTTT	CASSLLWREAEAWNTEAFF
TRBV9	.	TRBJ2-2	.	TGTGCCAGCAGCGTAGCAATGAGGCCCGGGGAGCTGTTTTTT	CASSVAMRPGELFF
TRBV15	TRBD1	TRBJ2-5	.	TGTGCCACCAGCACCGGGACAGGGAGGAGGGAGACCCAGTACTTC	CATSTGTGRRETQYF
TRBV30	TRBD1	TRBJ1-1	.	TGTGCCTGGGCTGGACAGGGGACGGCTGAAGCTTTCTTT	CAWAGQGTAEAFF
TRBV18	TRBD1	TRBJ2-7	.	TGTGCCAGCTCACCGCCGACAGGGGTCACCCTGGACGAGCAGTACTTC	CASSPPTGVTLDEQYF
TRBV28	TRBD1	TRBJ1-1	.	TGTGCCAGCAGTTCCAACCTGGGACAGGGGTGGACTGAAGCTTTCTTT	CASSSNLGQGWTEAFF
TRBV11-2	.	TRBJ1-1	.	TGTGCCAGCAGCTTAAAGTTAGCTGAAGCTTTCTTT	CASSLKLAEAFF
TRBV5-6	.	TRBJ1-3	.	TGTGCCAGCAGCTTGGATGCAGGGGCTGGAAACACCATATATTTT	CASSLDAGAGNTIYF
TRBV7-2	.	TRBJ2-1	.	TGTGCCAGCAGCTTAGGACTTTCCTACAATGAGCAGTTCTTC	CASSLGLSYNEQFF
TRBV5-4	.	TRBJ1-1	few	TGTGCCAGCAGCTTGTTCGGGGAAGGAGCTTTCTTT	CASSLFGEGAFF
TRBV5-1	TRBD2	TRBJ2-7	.	TGCGCCAGCAGCTTGGGCGGGAGAAAAGATGACGAGCAGTACTTC	CASSLGGRKDDEQYF
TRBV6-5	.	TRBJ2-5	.	TGTGCCAGCAGTCAGGGGAGCGGGACCCAGTACTTC	CASSQGSGTQYF
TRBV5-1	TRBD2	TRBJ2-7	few	TGCGCCAGCAGTGTCAAGCGGGGAAACTACGAGCAGTACTTC	CASSVKRGNYEQYF
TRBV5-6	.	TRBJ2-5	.	TGTGCCAGCAGCTCAAGTCCGGGGGAGGAGACCCAGTACTTC	CASSSSPGEETQYF
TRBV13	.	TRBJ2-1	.	TGTGCCAGCAGCTCCACCTTCCTCAGCTCCTACAATGAGCAGTTCTTC	CASSSTFLSSYNEQFF
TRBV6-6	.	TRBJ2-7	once	TGTGCCAGCAGCCGCAGGGGGGTGAAGGGCTACGAGCAGTACTTC	CASSRRGVKGYEQYF
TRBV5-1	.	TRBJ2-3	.	TGCGCCAGCAGCCCGGATCCCCCTAGCAGGGGCCTATCGCAGTATTTT	CASSPDPPSRGLSQYF
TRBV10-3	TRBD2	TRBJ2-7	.	TGTGCCATCAGTGACCGGACTAGCGGGCTAATTGACGAGCAGTACTTC	CAISDRTSGLIDEQYF
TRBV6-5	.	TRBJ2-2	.	TGTGCCAGCAGTTACTCAGGAGGGAACACCGGGGAGCTGTTTTTT	CASSYSGGNTGELFF
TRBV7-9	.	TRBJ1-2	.	TGTGCCAGCAGCCTCAGACAGAACTATGGCTACACCTTC	CASSLRQNYGYTF
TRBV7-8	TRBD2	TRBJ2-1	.	TGTGCCAGCTCCGCCCTCAGCGGGAGTAATGAGCAGTTCTTC	CASSALSGSNEQFF
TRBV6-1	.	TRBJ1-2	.	TGTGCCAGCACTGGGGAGAAAACTAACTATGGCTACACCTTC	CASTGEKTNYGYTF
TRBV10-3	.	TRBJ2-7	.	TGTGCCACAACCTCGGAGGGGGCCGAGCAGTACTTC	CATTSEGAEQYF
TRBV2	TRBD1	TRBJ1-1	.	TGTGCCAGCACCTCCCGGGGACAGGGAACCCCTAGGGTTACTGAAGCTTTCTTT	CASTSRGQGTPRVTEAFF
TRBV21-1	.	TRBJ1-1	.	TGTGCCAGCAGCAAAATCTCCAGAAAAAGCACTGAAGCTTTCTTT	CASSKISRKSTEAFF
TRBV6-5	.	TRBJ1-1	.	TGTGCCAGCAGTTACGGTCGGGGAAGGGCCACTGAAGCTTTCTTT	CASSYGRGRATEAFF
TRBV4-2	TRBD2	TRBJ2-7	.	TGTGCCAGCAGCCAGGAGACTAGCGTACCGTCCTACGAGCAGTACTTC	CASSQETSVPSYEQYF
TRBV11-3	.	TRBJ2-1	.	TGTGCCAGCAGCTTAGCTGGCGGGGATGAGCAGTTCTTC	CASSLAGGDEQFF
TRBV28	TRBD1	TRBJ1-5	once	TGTGCCAGCAGGGGGGACAGGGGCAGGCAGCCCCAGCATTTT	CASRGDRGRQPQHF
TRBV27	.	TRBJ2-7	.	TGTGCCAGCAGTTTCCGCGGGACCGCTGGGGGGGAGCAGTACTTC	CASSFRGTAGGEQYF
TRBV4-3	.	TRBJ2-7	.	TGCGCCAGCAGCCAAGATCTTGGTGAGAGCTCCTACGAGCAGTACTTC	CASSQDLGESSYEQYF
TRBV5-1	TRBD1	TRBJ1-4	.	TGCGCCAGCAGCCCCACAGGGGCCCCAGATGAAAAACTGTTTTTT	CASSPTGAPDEKLFF
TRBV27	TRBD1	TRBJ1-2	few	TGTGCCAGCCGTCCGGGACAGGCGGGCTATGGCTACACCTTC	CASRPGQAGYGYTF
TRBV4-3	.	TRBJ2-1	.	TGCGCCAGCAGCCAAGACGGAGGATATAATGAGCAGTTCTTC	CASSQDGGYNEQFF
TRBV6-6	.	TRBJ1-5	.	TGTGCCAGCAGTTTACTATCAGGGTTCGATCAGCCCCAGCATTTT	CASSLLSGFDQPQHF
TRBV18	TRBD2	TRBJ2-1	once	TGTGCCAGCTCCCCCCTAGCGGGTCGGACCTACAATGAGCAGTTCTTC	CASSPLAGRTYNEQFF
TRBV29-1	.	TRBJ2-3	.	TGCAGCGTTATCCCAGGGACAGATACGCAGTATTTT	CSVIPGTDTQYF